This entry lists 32 T cell receptor beta chains sequenced from one sample in a study of blood T cells in healthy people across ages (dated by TCRdb to 2014 to 2015). The library was made by 5' RACE. Sequencing relied on an Illumina HiSeq 2500. The second PCR ran for roughly 7 to 12 cycles and used a J-beta primer mix along with a sample-barcoded 5' primer. TCRdb reanalyzed the raw reads on its own, using fastp at Q25 for trimming and MiXCR for clone calling, and kept in-frame beta chains. Rows are combined by CDR3 protein, so each entry shows the most common genes and DNA. The sample records over 750,000 distinct CDR3 sequences, around 25% of which are singletons. The ten largest clonotypes hold just under 9.5% of the sample. This sample also appeared in a second study, on T cells of mothers and their children.

The source material was blood. The receptors originated from a boy younger than 18 in good health.

This chain connects TRBV9 to TRBJ1-6; D is undetermined. Trimming removed 0 bases at V and 3 bases at J, with 7 bases between. Germline V CDR1 and CDR2: SGDLS, YYNGEE. The CDR3 is 15 residues long. CDR3 sequence: CASSVGQNYNSPLHF. In nucleotides, the CDR3 is TGTGCCAGCAGCGTAGGTCAGAACTATAATTCACCCCTCCACTTT. The whole variable domain, remainder taken from reference TRBV9 and TRBJ1-6, is DSGVTQTPKHLITATGQRVTLRCSPRSGDLSVYWYQQSLDQGLQFLIQYYNGEERAKGNILERFSAQQFPDLHSELNLSSLELGDSALYFCASSVGQNYNSPLHFGNGTRLTVT.

The chain has TRBV9 and TRBJ1-1; TRBD1 is a possible D gene (6 bases). There are 15 residues in the CDR3. V was shortened by 4 bases and J by 5 bases, with 18 bases between the two germline ends. Germline values: CDR1 SGDLS, CDR2 YYNGEE. The CDR3 bases are TGTGCCAGCAGCATCGGACAGCAAGGTTCAACTGAAGCTTTCTTT. Its protein is CASSIGQQGSTEAFF. The full variable domain, completed using reference TRBV9 and TRBJ1-1, is DSGVTQTPKHLITATGQRVTLRCSPRSGDLSVYWYQQSLDQGLQFLIQYYNGEERAKGNILERFSAQQFPDLHSELNLSSLELGDSALYFCASSIGQQGSTEAFFGQGTRLTVV.

This clonotype has a handful of counts. V is TRBV13 and J is TRBJ1-5; D call uncertain. The V end lost 6 bases, the J end lost 7 bases, and 10 bases lay between the germline ends. Germline loops: CDR1 PRHDT, CDR2 FYEKMQ (reference sequence). This CDR3 has 12 residues. The CDR3 protein is CASSFLGQPQHF. For the CDR3, the DNA is TGTGCCAGCAGTTTTTTGGGGCAGCCCCAGCATTTT.

The chain uses TRBV4-2 and TRBJ2-1; D is ambiguous. Deletions cut 0 bases from V and 8 bases from J, with 11 bases between. The germline V gene has CDR1 LGHNA and CDR2 YNFKEQ. The CDR3 is 14 residues long. This chain's CDR3 is CASSQDHLNDEQFF. The CDR3 DNA is TGTGCCAGCAGCCAAGATCATCTAAATGATGAGCAGTTCTTC.

J is TRBJ2-5 and V is TRBV18; either TRBD1 or TRBD2 may fit D (5 bases each). The CDR3 is made up of 14 amino acids. The germline V gene encodes CDR1 KGHSH and CDR2 LQKENI. Trimming took 4 bases from V and 10 from J, leaving 19 bases between them. The CDR3 bases are TGTGCCAGCTCACTAGAGGGACCGCCGGGACGCCAGTACTTC. It encodes CASSLEGPPGRQYF.

The chain carries TRBV29-1 and TRBJ2-3; 11 bases are shared with TRBD2. The CDR3 contains 15 residues. CDR1 is SQVTM, CDR2 ANQGSEA, per germline. V dropped 5 bases and J dropped 4; count of bases not matched to a gene: 8. CDR3 DNA: TGCAGCGTTACACTAGCGGGAGATTGGGCAGATACGCAGTATTTT. Amino acids: CSVTLAGDWADTQYF.

The chain combines TRBV12-3 or TRBV12-4 with TRBJ2-2; TRBD2 agrees at 7 bases. Germline trimming cut 7 bases from V and 6 bases from J; bases unmatched to any gene: 11. This CDR3 comprises 15 residues. Written as DNA, the CDR3 is TGTGCCAGCAACCAAAGACTAGCATCGGCCGGGGAGCTGTTTTTT. Translating it yields CASNQRLASAGELFF.

In its sample, this clonotype was seen a few times. The chain combines TRBV29-1 with TRBJ2-6; no reliable D call. This CDR3 region has 13 residues. V was shortened by 2 bases and J by 2 bases, with 4 bases between the two germline ends. Germline CDR1 is SQVTM and CDR2 is ANQGSEA. The CDR3 DNA reads as TGCAGCGTTGAACGTACTGGGGCCAACGTCCTGACTTTC. It yields the protein CSVERTGANVLTF.

The table lists this clonotype with a few counts. The rearrangement uses TRBV5-1 and TRBJ2-5; 9 positions agree with TRBD2. Germline V gene sequence: CDR1 SGHRS, CDR2 YFSETQ. The CDR3 runs 15 residues. V was pared by 4 bases and J by 3 bases, with 7 bases of the junction left unmatched. CDR3 region: CASSTASGKKETQYF. The CDR3 nucleotides are TGCGCCAGCAGCACGGCTAGCGGGAAAAAAGAGACCCAGTACTTC. Full variable domain (outside the CDR3, taken from reference TRBV5-1 and TRBJ2-5): KAGVTQTPRYLIKTRGQQVTLSCSPISGHRSVSWYQQTPGQGLQFLFEYFSETQRNKGNFPGRFSGRQFSNSRSEMNVSTLELGDSALYLCASSTASGKKETQYFGPGTRLLVL.

J is TRBJ1-1 and V is TRBV13; D gene unclear. V was clipped by 4 bases and J by 0 bases, with 6 bases between them. The V gene's germline CDR1 is PRHDT and CDR2 FYEKMQ (reference sequence). This CDR3 spans 13 amino acids. The CDR3 DNA reads TGTGCCAGCAGCTCCTTTATGAACACTGAAGCTTTCTTT. It yields the protein CASSSFMNTEAFF.

This sequence joins TRBV6-1 and TRBJ1-2, with 10 bases lining up with TRBD1. Unmatched junction bases numbered 10, after V lost 2 bases and J lost 7 bases. The CDR3 length is 16 residues. The germline V gene encodes CDR1 MNHNS and CDR2 SASEGT. This chain's CDR3 is CASSESYRDRGPGYTF. The CDR3 DNA is TGTGCCAGCAGTGAATCTTACCGGGACAGGGGACCTGGCTACACCTTC.

The rearrangement joins TRBV9 to TRBJ1-1; possibly TRBD1 for D (6 bases). Germline V CDR1 and CDR2: SGDLS, YYNGEE. The CDR3 loop spans 15 amino acids. The ends were cut back, 4 bases at V and 4 bases at J, with 17 bases in the middle. The CDR3 spells CASSYGQSGGTEAFF. The CDR3 DNA reads as TGTGCCAGCAGCTACGGACAGTCGGGGGGCACTGAAGCTTTCTTT. Supplemented by reference TRBV9 and TRBJ1-1, the full variable domain reads DSGVTQTPKHLITATGQRVTLRCSPRSGDLSVYWYQQSLDQGLQFLIQYYNGEERAKGNILERFSAQQFPDLHSELNLSSLELGDSALYFCASSYGQSGGTEAFFGQGTRLTVV.

This clonotype was observed a few times. This chain joins TRBV15 and TRBJ2-5; unclear D gene. V was pared by 7 bases and J by 5 bases, with 8 bases between. CDR1 is LNHNV, CDR2 YYDKDF, per germline (reference sequence). The CDR3 loop spans 11 amino acids. The CDR3 DNA reads TGTGCCACCATCAGCCGCGAGACCCAGTACTTC. It is translated as CATISRETQYF.

The gene calls are TRBV6-6 and TRBJ1-1; 8 bases fit TRBD1. V gave up 4 bases and J gave up 3 bases; unmatched junction bases: 16. CDR3 size: 18 residues. Per germline, CDR1 MNHNY and CDR2 SVGAGI (reference sequence). DNA of the CDR3: TGTGCCAGCAGTTGGGGGACAGGCCGCGGGGGAACGGACACTGAAGCTTTCTTT. Its translation: CASSWGTGRGGTDTEAFF.

This clonotype was counted many times. The rearrangement links TRBV28 to TRBJ2-3; 13 bases fit TRBD2. Per the germline V gene, CDR1 is MDHEN and CDR2 is SYDVKM. The ends lost 4 bases at V and 4 bases at J; junction bases unmatched: 2. The CDR3 has 15 amino acids. Here the CDR3 reads CASSSLAGGSDTQYF. The CDR3 DNA follows: TGTGCCAGCAGTTCACTAGCGGGGGGGTCAGATACGCAGTATTTT. Drawing the rest from reference TRBV28 and TRBJ2-3, the complete variable domain is DVKVTQSSRYLVKRTGEKVFLECVQDMDHENMFWYRQDPGLGLRLIYFSYDVKMKEKGDIPEGYSVSREKKERFSLILESASTNQTSMYLCASSSLAGGSDTQYFGPGTRLTVL.

Only a few counts were recorded for this clonotype. The chain is built from TRBV4-3 and TRBJ2-7; D call uncertain. Germline-derived CDR1 and CDR2 are LGHNA and YSLEER. The CDR3 loop spans 13 amino acids. V lost 0 bases, J lost 3 bases, and 6 bases lay in between. The CDR3 sequence is CASSQERHYEQYF. The CDR3 coding sequence is TGCGCCAGCAGCCAAGAGAGGCACTACGAGCAGTACTTC.

The sample holds a few counts of this clonotype. The chain couples TRBV6-2 or TRBV6-3 to TRBJ1-1; no reliable D call. The CDR3 length is 12 residues. V lost 2 bases to trimming and J lost 6 bases, with 7 bases between them. In germline, CDR1 is MNHEY, CDR2 SVGEGT. In nucleotides, the CDR3 is TGTGCCAGCAGTTACGTCTTGGCTGAAGCTTTCTTT. Translation: CASSYVLAEAFF.

The V call is TRBV29-1, the J call TRBJ1-4; no clear D gene. CDR3 length: 16 residues. Germline CDR1 reads SQVTM; CDR2 reads ANQGSEA. Trimming cost V 0 bases and J 4 bases, with 15 bases left between them. CDR3 in amino acids: CSVEEGGVSRNEKLFF. The CDR3 nucleotides are TGCAGCGTTGAAGAAGGAGGTGTATCACGTAATGAAAAACTGTTTTTT. The full variable domain, completed using reference TRBV29-1 and TRBJ1-4, is SAVISQKPSRDICQRGTSLTIQCQVDSQVTMMFWYRQQPGQSLTLIATANQGSEATYESGFVIDKFPISRPNLTFSTLTVSNMSPEDSSIYLCSVEEGGVSRNEKLFFGSGTQLSVL.

This chain connects TRBV29-1 to TRBJ1-1, with D tentatively TRBD1 (5 bases). The V gene lost 3 bases and the J gene lost 7 bases, with 12 bases spanning the gap. Germline V gives CDR1 SQVTM, CDR2 ANQGSEA. The length of the CDR3 is 12 residues. CDR3 residues: CSVEGDGVEAFF. The CDR3 nucleotides read TGCAGCGTTGAGGGGGATGGGGTTGAAGCTTTCTTT.

This chain joins TRBV4-1 and TRBJ2-1, with 8 bases aligning to TRBD2. J was trimmed by 8 bases and V by 0 bases; bases with no gene match: 9. Germline V gene lookup returns CDR1 MGHRA and CDR2 YSYEKL. The length of the CDR3 is 16 residues. CDR3 loop: CASSQEPGLVSDEQFF. In DNA form, the CDR3 reads TGCGCCAGCAGCCAAGAACCGGGACTAGTCTCCGATGAGCAGTTCTTC.

There are a few counts of this clonotype. The chain uses TRBV3-1 and TRBJ2-7; D gene ambiguous. Germline values: CDR1 LGHDT, CDR2 YNNKEL (reference sequence). V dropped 3 bases and J dropped 0 bases, with 12 bases sitting between them. This CDR3 has 15 amino acids. In DNA, the CDR3 is TGTGCCAGCAGCCACGGACCCGAGAGCTCCTACGAGCAGTACTTC. Its translation is CASSHGPESSYEQYF.

The chain uses TRBV28 and TRBJ2-7, with TRBD1 as a possible D gene (6 bases). The CDR3 is made up of 14 amino acids. Trimming cost V 5 bases and J 3 bases, with 14 bases left between them. CDR1 MDHEN and CDR2 SYDVKM come from the germline V gene. The CDR3 region has the DNA TGTGCCAGCAGTCTTACAGGGAAGAACTACGAGCAGTACTTC. This gives the protein CASSLTGKNYEQYF.

The gene calls are TRBV3-1 and TRBJ2-7; 13 bases are a match to TRBD2. CDR1 is LGHDT and CDR2 is YNNKEL in the germline V gene (reference sequence). The CDR3 runs 16 residues. Unmatched junction bases numbered 6, after V lost 4 bases and J lost 3 bases. This CDR3 is CASSRGGLAGNYEQYF. In DNA form, the CDR3 reads TGTGCCAGCAGCCGGGGGGGACTAGCGGGGAACTACGAGCAGTACTTC.

The chain combines TRBV4-3 with TRBJ2-7; weak D call: TRBD2 (6 bases). The V end lost 4 bases, the J end lost 4 bases, and 17 bases lay between the germline ends. From germline, CDR1 is LGHNA and CDR2 YSLEER. This CDR3 has 15 amino acids. The CDR3 sequence is CASSRDPEAGYEQYF. CDR3 nucleotides: TGCGCCAGCAGCCGAGACCCCGAGGCGGGGTACGAGCAGTACTTC.

This clonotype was detected only a few times. The V gene is TRBV7-3, the J gene TRBJ2-5, with D possibly matching TRBD2 (5 bases). Per germline, CDR1 SGHTA and CDR2 FQGTGA. This CDR3 is 17 amino acids long. V was trimmed by 5 bases and J by 3 bases, leaving 22 bases between them. The CDR3, as DNA: TGTGCCAGCAGCCACTCATCCGACCCCAGCGGTGAAGAGACCCAGTACTTC. As protein: CASSHSSDPSGEETQYF.

This clonotype was detected a few times. The rearrangement uses TRBV12-5 and TRBJ2-5; a weak D match, TRBD1 (6 bases). Germline assignment: CDR1 LGHNT and CDR2 FRNRAP. V was pared by 7 bases and J by 2 bases, with 14 bases between. This CDR3 is built from 14 residues. CDR3 protein: CASARTAIQETQYF. The CDR3 bases are TGTGCTAGTGCTCGGACAGCCATTCAAGAGACCCAGTACTTC.

This clonotype occurred a few times. The chain carries TRBV5-1 and TRBJ2-5; TRBD1 matches at 8 bases. Unmatched junction bases numbered 4, after V lost 3 bases and J lost 3 bases. This CDR3 contains 14 residues. Germline V CDR1 and CDR2: SGHRS, YFSETQ. The CDR3 nucleotides read TGCGCCAGCAGCTCCTGGACAGGGAAAGAGACCCAGTACTTC. Protein product: CASSSWTGKETQYF.

The gene calls are TRBV6-5 and TRBJ2-1; 10 bases align to TRBD2. CDR3 length: 16 residues. Germline V CDR1 and CDR2: MNHEY, SVGAGI. V lost 5 bases, J lost 4 bases, and 8 bases stayed unmatched. CDR3 protein: CASSHRTSGPYNEQFF. In DNA form, the CDR3 reads TGTGCCAGCAGTCACCGGACTAGCGGACCTTACAATGAGCAGTTCTTC.

The sample holds a few counts of this clonotype. The chain couples TRBV4-2 to TRBJ2-3; 10 bases map to TRBD2. The CDR3 spans 19 residues. After removal of 0 bases from V and 2 bases from J, the junction contained 11 bases not matched to a gene. Germline-derived CDR1 and CDR2 are LGHNA and YNFKEQ. The CDR3 DNA is TGTGCCAGCAGCCAAGAAAGGGCTAGCGGGAGCCAATACACAGATACGCAGTATTTT. Its protein product is CASSQERASGSQYTDTQYF.

In regard to this clonotype: Just one base apart from a much larger clone, this may be a read error. The chain is built from TRBV12-3 or TRBV12-4 and TRBJ2-3, with D perhaps matching TRBD2 (5 bases). The ends were cut back, 5 bases at V and 3 bases at J, with 12 bases in the middle. The CDR3 consists of 14 residues. CDR3 nucleotides: TGTGCCAGCAGTCCTATAGCGAGAACAGATACGCAGTATTTT. It is translated as CASSPIARTDTQYF.

V and J are TRBV7-2 and TRBJ2-5; D unclear. Trimming shortened V by 5 bases and J by 1 base, and 17 bases separated the two germline ends. In germline, CDR1 is SGHTA, CDR2 FQGNSA. CDR3 length: 16 amino acids. In nucleotides, the CDR3 is TGTGCCAGCAGCGGCCGATCGCGATCCTCCCAAGAGACCCAGTACTTC. It specifies CASSGRSRSSQETQYF. Full variable domain (missing parts from reference TRBV7-2 and TRBJ2-5): GAGVSQSPSNKVTEKGKDVELRCDPISGHTALYWYRQSLGQGLEFLIYFQGNSAPDKSGLPSDRFSAERTGGSVSTLTIQRTQQEDSAVYLCASSGRSRSSQETQYFGPGTRLLVL.

The chain has TRBV5-1 and TRBJ2-5; D unresolved. The J call could be wrong; TRBJ2-7 is a better fit for the DNA end. The CDR3 runs to 14 residues. Germline V gene sequence: CDR1 SGHRS, CDR2 YFSETQ. The CDR3 DNA is TGCGCCAGCAGCTTTGGTTCGGGTCGGTACGAGCAGTACTTC. Its translation: CASSFGSGRYEQYF.